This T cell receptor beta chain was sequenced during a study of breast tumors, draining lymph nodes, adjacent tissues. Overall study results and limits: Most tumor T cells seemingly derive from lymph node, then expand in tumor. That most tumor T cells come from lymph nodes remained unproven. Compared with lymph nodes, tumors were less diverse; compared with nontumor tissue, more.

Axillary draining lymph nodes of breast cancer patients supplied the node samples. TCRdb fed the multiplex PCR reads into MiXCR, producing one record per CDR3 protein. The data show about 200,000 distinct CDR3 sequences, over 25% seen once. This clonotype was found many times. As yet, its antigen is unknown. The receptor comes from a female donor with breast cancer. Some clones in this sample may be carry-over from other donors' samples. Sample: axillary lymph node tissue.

CDR3 protein: CASSLDGAGQFF. DNA for the CDR3: TGTGCCAGCAGCTTAGATGGTGCCGGGCAGTTCTTC. This chain connects TRBV7-2 to TRBJ2-1, with D hard to call. The CDR3 is made up of 12 amino acids. Germline CDR1 is SGHTA and CDR2 is FQGNSA. V was cut by 1 base and J by 12 bases, with 10 bases left in between.